Following are 2 T cell receptor beta chains from one sample sequenced in a study of blood T cell repertoires in COVID-19. Using immunoSEQ multiplex PCR, the repertoire was profiled, and TCRdb retains in-frame clones only, with some absent. This sample carries a few hundred thousand clones, roughly 85% of them seen once, and the ten largest clones take 3.5% to 4.5%. The material sequenced was PBMCs or T cells enriched from blood (not recorded which). Receptors originate from a woman in her thirties who had recovered from COVID-19.

V is TRBV6-5 and J is TRBJ1-6; D is uncertain. The V end lost 7 bases, the J end lost 7 bases, and 14 bases lay between the germline ends. The CDR3 spans 14 residues. Germline V gene lookup returns CDR1 MNHEY and CDR2 SVGAGI. The DNA for the CDR3 is TGTGCCAGCACCCCAGCCGGCAGGAATTCACCCCTCCACTTT. Its protein is CASTPAGRNSPLHF.

The chain joins TRBV9 to TRBJ2-7; 7 nucleotides match TRBD1. V shed 5 bases and J 2 bases; nucleotides not matched to a gene: 7. Germline V gene data show CDR1 as SGDLS and CDR2 as YYNGEE. This CDR3 contains 14 residues. CDR3 protein: CASSLFDRAYEQYF. CDR3 DNA sequence: TGTGCCAGCAGTCTTTTCGACAGGGCCTACGAGCAGTACTTC. The full variable domain, with the rest looked up from reference TRBV9 and TRBJ2-7, is DSGVTQTPKHLITATGQRVTLRCSPRSGDLSVYWYQQSLDQGLQFLIQYYNGEERAKGNILERFSAQQFPDLHSELNLSSLELGDSALYFCASSLFDRAYEQYFGPGTRLTVT.